One sample yielded the 8 T cell receptor beta chains listed below, sequenced in a study of response to subunit inactivated influenza vaccine. MiXCR, applied by TCRdb to the RT-PCR reads, yields one record per CDR3 protein. The sample shows around 850,000 distinct CDR3 sequences, about a fifth of them seen only once. The sequenced sample was PBMCs from blood, obtained more than 4 days after vaccination. The receptors come from a man aged 50-59 years who received an inactivated influenza vaccine.

V usage is TRBV20-1 and J usage is TRBJ1-2; D unresolved. This CDR3 is 14 amino acids long. Germline-derived CDR1 and CDR2 are DFQATT and SNEGSKA (reference sequence). Trimming pared 1 base from V and 2 bases from J, leaving 11 bases between. CDR3 in amino acids: CSARGREINYGYTF. Here the CDR3 DNA reads TGCAGTGCTAGAGGGAGGGAGATCAACTATGGCTACACCTTC.

This clonotype was observed a few times. The genes are TRBV14 and TRBJ2-5; D unresolved. The V gene's germline CDR1 is SGHDN and CDR2 FVKESK. Trimming pared 2 bases from V and 2 bases from J, leaving 6 bases between. This CDR3 is built from 13 residues. CDR3 region: CASSQLQQETQYF. In DNA, the CDR3 is TGTGCCAGCAGCCAATTACAGCAAGAGACCCAGTACTTC. The full variable domain, with the rest looked up from reference TRBV14 and TRBJ2-5, is EAGVTQFPSHSVIEKGQTVTLRCDPISGHDNLYWYRRVMGKEIKFLLHFVKESKQDESGMPNNRFLAERTGGTYSTLKVQPAELEDSGVYFCASSQLQQETQYFGPGTRLLVL.

This clonotype was found a few times. The chain joins TRBV20-1 to TRBJ2-7, with D perhaps matching TRBD1 or TRBD2 (5 bases each). This CDR3 is built from 13 residues. Germline CDR1 reads DFQATT; CDR2 reads SNEGSKA (reference sequence). V lost 4 bases and J 2 bases, leaving 12 bases between the germline ends. For the CDR3, the DNA is TGCAGTGCTACCGGGTTGGGACCCTACGAGCAGTACTTC. Its translation is CSATGLGPYEQYF.

This chain connects TRBV12-3 or TRBV12-4 to TRBJ2-6; D possibly uses TRBD1 or TRBD2 (5 bases each). The length of the CDR3 is 17 residues. The germline V and J ends were trimmed by 7 bases and 4 bases, with 20 bases remaining between them. The CDR3 loop reads CASTTTGWGLGANVLTF. The CDR3, as DNA: TGTGCCAGCACCACGACGGGTTGGGGGTTGGGGGCCAACGTCCTGACTTTC.

At least ten counts were recorded for this clonotype. This chain connects TRBV5-6 to TRBJ1-6, with D uncertain. V lost 3 bases and J 5 bases, leaving 3 bases between the germline ends. The CDR3 totals 12 residues. CDR1 and CDR2 from the germline V gene are SGHDT and YYEEEE. This CDR3 is CASSSDNSPLHF. Written as DNA, the CDR3 is TGTGCCAGCAGCTCGGATAATTCACCCCTCCACTTT.

The CDR3 bases are TGTGCCAGTAGCGTTAGAAGAGGGGGCTTGAATCAGCCCCAGCATTTT. Its translation: CASSVRRGGLNQPQHF. This chain links TRBV19 with TRBJ1-5; 7 bases fit TRBD1. Trimming at V came to 6 bases and at J to 4 bases, leaving 12 bases not matched to a gene. In germline, CDR1 is LNHDA, CDR2 SQIVND (reference sequence). The length of the CDR3 is 16 residues.

The chain carries TRBV24-1 and TRBJ2-6; D remains unclear. The CDR3 is 16 residues long. Germline CDR1 and CDR2: KGHDR and SFDVKD. Trimming shortened V by 5 bases and J by 0 bases, and 10 bases separated the two germline ends. CDR3 protein: CATSVTTHSGANVLTF. For the CDR3, the DNA is TGTGCCACCAGTGTGACAACGCACTCTGGGGCCAACGTCCTGACTTTC.

This chain links TRBV11-2 with TRBJ1-2; 7 nucleotides agree with TRBD1. This CDR3 comprises 15 residues. The germline CDR1 and CDR2 sequences are SGHAT and FQNNGV. The junction had 7 bases not matched to a gene; V was cut back by 0 bases and J by 6 bases. Here the CDR3 DNA reads TGTGCCAGCAGCTTAGACCCGACAGGGAGGGATGGCTACACCTTC. This codes for CASSLDPTGRDGYTF.